These 3 T cell receptor beta chains originate from one sample sequenced in a study of OX40 agonist ivuxolimab in advanced cancers. The repertoire was sequenced with immunoSEQ multiplex PCR; TCRdb's copy has only in-frame clones and lacks some. The sample records tens of thousands of clones, roughly nine tenths being singletons. Sequences were derived from CD4+ or CD8+ T cells sorted from blood, sampled in a trial of the OX40 agonist ivuxolimab. These receptors all stem from an adult with an advanced solid tumor such as melanoma, head and neck, liver or kidney cancer.

The V and J genes are TRBV5-4 and TRBJ2-7, with D possibly being TRBD2 (5 bases). This CDR3 contains 14 residues. CDR1 SGHNT and CDR2 YYREEE come from the germline V gene (reference sequence). V lost 4 bases, J lost 0 bases, and 11 bases lay in between. This CDR3 reads CASSDGVSSYEQYF. The CDR3 DNA reads as TGTGCCAGCAGCGACGGGGTCAGCTCCTACGAGCAGTACTTC.

The chain employs TRBV27 and TRBJ1-2; D gene uncertain. The CDR3 totals 14 residues. Germline V lookup: CDR1 MNHEY, CDR2 SMNVEV (reference sequence). Trimming removed 2 bases at V and 10 bases at J, with 17 bases between. The DNA of the CDR3 is TGTGCCAGCAGTTTAAGGACCCGAAACCAGGACTACACCTTC. Its translation: CASSLRTRNQDYTF.

The rearrangement links TRBV6-6 to TRBJ2-6; D is ambiguous. Per the germline V gene, CDR1 is MNHNY and CDR2 is SVGAGI (reference sequence). This CDR3 has 11 amino acids. V was clipped by 10 bases and J by 4 bases, with 5 bases between them. The CDR3 here is CATSGANVLTF. CDR3 in DNA: TGTGCCACTTCCGGGGCCAACGTCCTGACTTTC.